This paragraph reports one T cell receptor (beta chain). Expressed TCRB transcripts were sequenced because the entire RNA isolate underwent reverse transcription. Naive, central memory and regulatory T cell samples produced a mean of about 3.5 million reads. Sequencing used immunoSEQ multiplex PCR; TCRdb keeps in-frame clones, though not all of them. Seen here are approximately 250,000 clones, roughly 13% observed once, and the top ten hold more than 0.02%. V was clipped by 7 bases and J by 8 bases; unmatched bases: 10. The CDR3 is 14 residues long. The germline V gene encodes CDR1 MNHEY and CDR2 SVGAGI. These data belong to a study of beta chain features in type 1 diabetes. At the level of the study: When patients were set against healthy donors, age, gender and cell yields were similar.

J is TRBJ1-4 and V is TRBV6-5, with 7 bases identical to TRBD1. This clonotype was sampled from a woman aged 40-49 years in good health. The sequenced material came from naive CD4+ T cells from blood. The CDR3 nucleotides read TGTGCCAGCACCCAAACAGGGGACACGGAAAAACTGTTTTTT. Amino acid sequence: CASTQTGDTEKLFF.